This record concerns one TCR beta chain sequence. The target of this receptor is not known. Nothing much larger sits one base from this clone, and base qualities are not available. The sample comes from a study of blood T cell repertoires in COVID-19 (TCRdb year 2020). Concerning the study at large: Samples from collaborators originated in the United States, Italy and Spain and spanned both the acute and convalescent phases of COVID-19. The sample metadata nearly always contained a de-identified subject ID, COVID-19 status, age in years and sex. Where available, HLA class I and class II types were taken from metadata supplied by the sample provider and were not determined by assay-based typing. Deeply sampled blood TCRbeta repertoires from subjects exposed to, actively infected with, or recovered from COVID-19 were included in the dataset. Samples were obtained from the ongoing ImmuneRACE study (first 160 participants) and from some 1,200 subjects provided by 6 global collaborators. A freely available public database, intended as a resource for researchers studying the immune response to SARS-CoV-2, is where the repertoires were released. The material from the prospective study consisted of cDNA or gDNA derived from T cells, B-cell-depleted T cells, or PBMCs. The paper's findings and limits, for the study overall: The quantity of clinical and demographic metadata differed by source and by participant and was supplied without curation.

V trim: 3 bases; J trim: 6 bases; unmatched bases: 13. Inclusive of the bounding cysteine and phenylalanine, the CDR3 is 18 residues long. CDR3 DNA is the only sequence kept; it has 54 bases, read in frame from the first base. The germline V gene (reference sequence) sets CDR1 to LNHDA and CDR2 to SQIVND. TCRbeta CDR3 regions were amplified from genomic DNA by means of the immunoSEQ Assay, a bias-controlled multiplex PCR. Turning to the authors' computational methods: The number of nucleated cells in each sample was estimated from the amplification of reference gene primers within the assay. To quantify the absolute abundance of each unique TCRbeta CDR3 rearrangement, sequence reads were collapsed and filtered. For each sample, productive Simpson clonality was calculated by taking the square root of Simpson's diversity index across productive rearrangements. The source is immuneACCESS, and TCRdb retained only in-frame sequences with V and J called. Part of the clones is not carried over; for the studies checked, unresolved V genes explain less than half of this, and the remainder is unexplained. The DNA was the basis for D and trimming; V, J and clone size are from that table. This sample holds over 90,000 clones; approximately 90% were observed only once. The ten top clones hold roughly 17% of the sample.

Whole blood was collected in K2EDTA tubes by collaborating institutions according to the institutions' own protocols. For TCRbeta analysis, collaborators shipped samples as frozen whole blood, isolated PBMCs, or DNA extracted from either of those sample types. This sequence uses TRBV19 and TRBJ2-1; TRBD2 aligns with 11 central bases. The material sequenced was peripheral blood. The clonotype comes from an elderly woman in a cohort sampled during active COVID-19. The CDR3 amino acid sequence is: CASSISPTSGTYGNEQFF. Here is the DNA: TGTGCCAGTAGTATCTCTCCGACTAGCGGGACCTATGGCAATGAGCAGTTCTTC.